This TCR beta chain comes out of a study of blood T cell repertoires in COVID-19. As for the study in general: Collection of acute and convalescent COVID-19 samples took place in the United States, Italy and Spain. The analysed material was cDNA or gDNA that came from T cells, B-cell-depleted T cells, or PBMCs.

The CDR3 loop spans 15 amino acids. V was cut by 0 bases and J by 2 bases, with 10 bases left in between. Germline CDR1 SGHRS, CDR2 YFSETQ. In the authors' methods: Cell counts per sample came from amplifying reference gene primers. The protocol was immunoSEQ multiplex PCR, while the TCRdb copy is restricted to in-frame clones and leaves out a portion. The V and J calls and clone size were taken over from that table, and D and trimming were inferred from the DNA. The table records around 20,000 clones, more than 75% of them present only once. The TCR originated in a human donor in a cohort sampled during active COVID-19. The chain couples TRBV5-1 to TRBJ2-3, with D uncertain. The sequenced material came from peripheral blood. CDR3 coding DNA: TGCGCCAGCAGCTTGGCCCAACAGCCCACAGATACGCAGTATTTT. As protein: CASSLAQQPTDTQYF.